This T cell receptor (beta chain) comes out of a study of blood T cell repertoires in COVID-19. Sequencing used immunoSEQ multiplex PCR; TCRdb keeps in-frame clones, though not all of them. The sample lists 200,000 to 300,000 clones, approximately 86% seen once, with around 1.7% in the top ten. This clone has only a few counts. CDR1 and CDR2 from the germline V gene are SNHLY and FYNNEI. The CDR3 runs 14 residues. V gave up 7 bases and J gave up 1 base; unmatched junction bases: 6. The genes are TRBV2 and TRBJ2-5; 7 positions agree with TRBD2. Sequencing input: peripheral blood. The TCR originated in a woman aged 55-75 years who had recovered from COVID-19. CDR3 coding DNA: TGTGCCAGCATCCCGGGAGGAGTCCAAGAGACCCAGTACTTC. Translating it yields CASIPGGVQETQYF.